This TCR beta chain was captured in a study of read filtering for tumor transcriptome and immune sequencing. V lost 2 bases and J lost 2; bases outside the gene matches: 5. The CDR3 runs 15 residues. Germline V CDR1 and CDR2: MNHNY, SVGAGI (reference sequence). This clonotype was counted many times. From around 440 ng of RNA, a library with molecular barcoded alpha/delta and beta/gamma adaptors was made. Each CDR3 protein gets one entry after TCRdb re-called the reads with MiXCR. The table has tens of thousands of distinct CDR3 sequences, about 21% seen once. Source material: a population of CD138-negative cells sorted from bone marrow. The sequence came from a donor aged 40 or older with multiple myeloma. The chain has TRBV6-6 and TRBJ2-5, with 7 bases identical to TRBD1. The CDR3, as DNA: TGTGCCAGCAGTTACCCGAAGGGACAGCAAGAGACCCAGTACTTC. Translated, it gives CASSYPKGQQETQYF.